This is a list of T cell receptor beta chains from one sample in a study of vaccination effects on CD4 cells after COVID-19. Some clones are missing from TCRdb's copy, which holds only in-frame ones; the method was immunoSEQ multiplex PCR. The sample shows approximately 54,000 clones, roughly 76% of them seen only once. These receptors have no identified antigens. Sequenced here: CD4+ T cells from PBMCs cultured with HCoV-229E spike peptides, sampled before COVID-19 vaccination. The receptors were gathered from a human donor who received a COVID-19 vaccine. Both conserved end residues are part of each CDR3. D genes are given only for firm matches. Rows may omit the clone size; those that give it use once, few, many or a size class.

CDR3aa,CDR3nt,v_gene,j_gene,d_gene,abundance
CASSRGTENTEAFF,TGTGCCAGCTCACGGGGGACAGAGAACACTGAAGCTTTCTTT,TRBV18,TRBJ1-1,TRBD1,few
CATSDFIDTQYF,TGTGCCACCAGTGATTTTATAGATACGCAGTATTTT,TRBV24-1,TRBJ2-3,NA,NA
CASSPDRGGSYGYTF,TGTGCCAGCTCACCTGACAGGGGGGGAAGCTATGGCTACACCTTC,TRBV18,TRBJ1-2,TRBD1,once
CASSHSTGATYGYTF,TGTGCCAGCAGTCACTCGACAGGTGCCACCTATGGCTACACCTTC,TRBV6-6,TRBJ1-2,NA,NA
CASSLICPGPNQETQYF,TGTGCCAGCAGCTTGATTTGTCCGGGACCTAACCAAGAGACCCAGTACTTC,TRBV7-4,TRBJ2-5,NA,NA
CASSLRQAYNSPLHF,TGCGCCAGCAGCTTGCGCCAGGCGTATAATTCACCCCTCCACTTT,TRBV5-1,TRBJ1-6,NA,NA
CASSLTGVDQPQHF,TGTGCCAGCAGTCTCACAGGGGTGGATCAGCCCCAGCATTTT,TRBV6-5,TRBJ1-5,TRBD1,few
CASSRAGSDTEAFF,TGTGCCAGTAGTAGAGCAGGGTCGGACACTGAAGCTTTCTTT,TRBV19,TRBJ1-1,NA,NA
CASSLQGLSNTIYF,TGTGCCAGCAGCTTACAGGGTCTTTCAAACACCATATATTTT,TRBV7-2,TRBJ1-3,NA,NA
CASSVAKHANSPLHF,TGTGCCAGCAGCGTAGCTAAACATGCTAATTCACCCCTCCACTTT,TRBV9,TRBJ1-6,NA,NA
CASSPGPSTEAFF,TGTGCCAGCAGCCCGGGACCAAGCACTGAAGCTTTCTTT,TRBV5-4,TRBJ1-1,NA,NA
CASSSSGGRNTGELFF,TGTGCCAGCAGCTCAAGCGGGGGCCGGAACACCGGGGAGCTGTTTTTT,TRBV5-5,TRBJ2-2,TRBD2,NA
CATSRDQGRWGYTF,TGTGCCACCAGCAGAGATCAAGGGCGATGGGGCTACACCTTC,TRBV15,TRBJ1-2,NA,NA
CASVAGGTYGYTF,TGTGCCAGCGTTGCAGGGGGCACTTATGGCTACACCTTC,TRBV19,TRBJ1-2,TRBD1,NA
CASSLVGGRETQYF,TGCGCCAGCAGCTTGGTGGGGGGCAGGGAGACCCAGTACTTC,TRBV5-1,TRBJ2-5,NA,NA
CASSSKTGTWNQPQHF,TGTGCCAGCAGTTCGAAGACAGGGACATGGAATCAGCCCCAGCATTTT,TRBV28,TRBJ1-5,TRBD1,NA
CASSERTELNTEAFF,TGTGCCAGCAGTGAACGGACAGAGTTGAACACTGAAGCTTTCTTT,TRBV2,TRBJ1-1,NA,few
CASSLTGNGNSPLHF,TGTGCCAGCAGCTTAACAGGGAATGGTAATTCACCCCTCCACTTT,TRBV7-2,TRBJ1-6,NA,NA
CASEGGTDTQYF,TGTGCCTCAGAGGGGGGAACAGATACGCAGTATTTT,TRBV24-1,TRBJ2-3,NA,NA
CASKPVNTEAFF,TGTGCCAGCAAACCCGTGAACACTGAAGCTTTCTTT,TRBV28,TRBJ1-1,NA,NA
CASSLGWGNQPQHF,TGTGCCAGCAGTTTGGGATGGGGGAATCAGCCCCAGCATTTT,TRBV28,TRBJ1-5,NA,NA
CASSLTGERVDGYTF,TGCGCCAGCAGCTTAACAGGGGAAAGGGTTGATGGCTACACCTTC,TRBV5-1,TRBJ1-2,TRBD1,NA
CASSQGQGDGYTF,TGTGCCAGCAGCCAGGGACAGGGGGATGGCTACACCTTC,TRBV3-1/TRBV3-2,TRBJ1-2,TRBD1,NA
CASSLEAGGHGYTF,TGTGCCAGCAGCTTAGAGGCAGGAGGACATGGCTACACCTTC,TRBV7-9,TRBJ1-2,NA,NA
CASNLQGGGQPQHF,TGTGCCAGCAACCTACAGGGAGGGGGGCAGCCCCAGCATTTT,TRBV2,TRBJ1-5,NA,NA
CASLSDGANTGELFF,TGTGCCAGCCTTTCTGACGGGGCGAACACCGGGGAGCTGTTTTTT,TRBV21-1,TRBJ2-2,NA,few
CATSERQGKGGYTF,TGTGCCACCAGTGAGAGACAGGGGAAGGGTGGCTACACCTTC,TRBV24-1,TRBJ1-2,TRBD1,NA
CASSRSTANEKLFF,TGTGCCAGCAGCCGCTCTACAGCTAATGAAAAACTGTTTTTT,TRBV7-8,TRBJ1-4,NA,NA
CASSRTSGGAEADTQYF,TGTGCCAGCAGTCGGACTAGCGGGGGGGCTGAGGCAGATACGCAGTATTTT,TRBV2,TRBJ2-3,TRBD2,NA
CASSPQRLNTEAFF,TGTGCCAGCAGCCCTCAGAGGCTGAACACTGAAGCTTTCTTT,TRBV5-5,TRBJ1-1,NA,few
CASRLTGAYNQPQHF,TGTGCCAGCAGGCTAACAGGGGCGTACAATCAGCCCCAGCATTTT,TRBV2,TRBJ1-5,TRBD1,NA
CASSQDPAGGTKNIQYF,TGTGCCAGCAGCCAAGATCCGGCGGGAGGGACCAAAAACATTCAGTACTTC,TRBV14,TRBJ2-4,TRBD2,NA
CASSPGGPIRTLSPQHF,TGTGCCAGTAGTCCAGGGGGGCCAATCCGGACTCTCTCTCCCCAGCATTTT,TRBV19,TRBJ1-5,TRBD1,NA
CASSDRGSWSPLHF,TGTGCCAGCAGCGACAGGGGCAGCTGGTCACCCCTCCACTTT,TRBV7-2,TRBJ1-6,TRBD1,NA
CSVLTRLSTDTQYF,TGCAGCGTCCTGACTCGTCTTAGCACAGATACGCAGTATTTT,TRBV29-1,TRBJ2-3,NA,NA
CASSYTANYGYTF,TGTGCCAGCAGTTACACAGCGAACTATGGCTACACCTTC,TRBV6-2/TRBV6-3,TRBJ1-2,NA,NA
CASSFTGGSGNTIYF,TGTGCCAGCAGCTTCACAGGGGGTTCTGGAAACACCATATATTTT,TRBV5-5,TRBJ1-3,TRBD1,NA
CASSLGVQNTEAFF,TGCGCCAGCAGCTTGGGAGTGCAGAACACTGAAGCTTTCTTT,TRBV5-1,TRBJ1-1,NA,few
CASSLNTGGNQPQHF,TGCGCCAGCAGCTTGAATACAGGGGGCAATCAGCCCCAGCATTTT,TRBV5-1,TRBJ1-5,TRBD1,NA
CASSVRSERGTEAFF,TGCGCCAGCAGTGTTCGGTCGGAAAGGGGCACTGAAGCTTTCTTT,TRBV10-2,TRBJ1-1,NA,NA